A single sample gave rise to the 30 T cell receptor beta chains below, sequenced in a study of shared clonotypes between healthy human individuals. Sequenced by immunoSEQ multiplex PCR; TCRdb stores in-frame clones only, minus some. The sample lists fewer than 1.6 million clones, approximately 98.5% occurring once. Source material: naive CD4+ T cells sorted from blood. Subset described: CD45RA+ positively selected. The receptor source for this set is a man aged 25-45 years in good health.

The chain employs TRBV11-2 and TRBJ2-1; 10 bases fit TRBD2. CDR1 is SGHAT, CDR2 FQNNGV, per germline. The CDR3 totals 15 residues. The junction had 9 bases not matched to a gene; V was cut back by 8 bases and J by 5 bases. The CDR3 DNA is TGTGCCAGCGTAGCGGGAGGTTCCCCTAACAATGAGCAGTTCTTC. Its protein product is CASVAGGSPNNEQFF.

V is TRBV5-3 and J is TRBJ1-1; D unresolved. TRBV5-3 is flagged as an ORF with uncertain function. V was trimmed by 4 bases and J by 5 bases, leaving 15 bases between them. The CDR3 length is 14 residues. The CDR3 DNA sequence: TGTGCCAGAAGCCTGGGCTCCTGTCGGACTGAAGCTTTCTTT. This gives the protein CARSLGSCRTEAFF.

The CDR3 DNA reads as TGTGCCAGCAGTGAAACGGTCGGACACATCTACGAGCAGTACTTC. Its translation is CASSETVGHIYEQYF. The chain joins TRBV6-1 to TRBJ2-7, with D perhaps matching TRBD1 (5 bases). Germline CDR1 and CDR2: MNHNS and SASEGT. The CDR3 is 15 residues long. Between the trimmed V and J ends, which lost 2 bases and 3 bases, there was a span of 14 bases.

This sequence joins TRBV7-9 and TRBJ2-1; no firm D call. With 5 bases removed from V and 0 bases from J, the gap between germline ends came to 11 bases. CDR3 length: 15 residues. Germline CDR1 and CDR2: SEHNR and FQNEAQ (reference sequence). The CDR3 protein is CASSAPPTSYNEQFF. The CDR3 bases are TGTGCCAGCAGCGCACCCCCAACCTCCTACAATGAGCAGTTCTTC.

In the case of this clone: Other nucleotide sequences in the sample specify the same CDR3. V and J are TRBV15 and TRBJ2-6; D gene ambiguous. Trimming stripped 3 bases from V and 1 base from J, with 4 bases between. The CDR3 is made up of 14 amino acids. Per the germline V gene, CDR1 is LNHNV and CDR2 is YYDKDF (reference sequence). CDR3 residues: CATSRVSGANVLTF. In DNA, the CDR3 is TGTGCCACCAGCAGGGTTTCTGGGGCCAACGTCCTGACTTTC.

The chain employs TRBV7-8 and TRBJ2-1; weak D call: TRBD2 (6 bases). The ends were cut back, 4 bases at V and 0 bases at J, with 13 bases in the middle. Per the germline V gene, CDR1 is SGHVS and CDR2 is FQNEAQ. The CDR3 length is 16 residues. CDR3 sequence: CASSSLSGPSYNEQFF. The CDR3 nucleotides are TGTGCCAGCAGCTCACTCAGCGGGCCCTCCTACAATGAGCAGTTCTTC.

CDR3 in DNA: TGTGCCAGCCTTCTATACAATGAGCAGTTCTTC. Protein sequence: CASLLYNEQFF. V is TRBV2 and J is TRBJ2-1; no firm D call. This CDR3 comprises 11 residues. Germline CDR1 and CDR2: SNHLY and FYNNEI. Trimming removed 8 bases at V and 4 bases at J, with 6 bases between.

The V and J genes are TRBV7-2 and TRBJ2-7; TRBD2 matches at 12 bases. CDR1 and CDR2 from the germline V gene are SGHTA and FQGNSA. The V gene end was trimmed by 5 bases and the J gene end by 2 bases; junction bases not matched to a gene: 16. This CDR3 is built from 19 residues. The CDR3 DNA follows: TGTGCCAGCAGCCGAATAAGACTAGCGGGAGTGATTAAGACCTACGAGCAGTACTTC. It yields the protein CASSRIRLAGVIKTYEQYF.

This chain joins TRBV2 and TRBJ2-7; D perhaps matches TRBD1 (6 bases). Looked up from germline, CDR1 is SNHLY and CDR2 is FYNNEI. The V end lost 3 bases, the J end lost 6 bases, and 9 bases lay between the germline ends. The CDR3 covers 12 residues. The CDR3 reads CASSDRGSEQYF. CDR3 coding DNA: TGTGCCAGCAGTGACAGGGGTAGCGAGCAGTACTTC.

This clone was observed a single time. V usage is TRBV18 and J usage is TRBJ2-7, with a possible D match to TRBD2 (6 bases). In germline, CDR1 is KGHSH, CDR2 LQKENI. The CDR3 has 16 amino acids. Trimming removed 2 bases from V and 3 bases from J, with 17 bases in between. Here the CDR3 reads CASSPVAAITLYEQYF. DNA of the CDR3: TGTGCCAGCTCACCAGTAGCGGCGATAACGCTCTACGAGCAGTACTTC.

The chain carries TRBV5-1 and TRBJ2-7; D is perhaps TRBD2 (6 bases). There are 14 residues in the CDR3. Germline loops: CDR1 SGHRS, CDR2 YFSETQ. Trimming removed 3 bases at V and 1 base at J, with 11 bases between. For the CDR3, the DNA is TGCGCCAGCAGCTCGGGAGCCCGTTCCTACGAGCAGTACTTC. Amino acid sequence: CASSSGARSYEQYF.

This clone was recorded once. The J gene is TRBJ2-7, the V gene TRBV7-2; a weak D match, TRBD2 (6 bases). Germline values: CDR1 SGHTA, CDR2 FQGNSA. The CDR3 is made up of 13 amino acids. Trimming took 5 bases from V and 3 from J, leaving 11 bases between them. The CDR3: CASSGEAIYEQYF. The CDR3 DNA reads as TGTGCCAGCAGCGGGGAGGCGATCTACGAGCAGTACTTC. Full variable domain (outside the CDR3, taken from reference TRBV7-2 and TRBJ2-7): GAGVSQSPSNKVTEKGKDVELRCDPISGHTALYWYRQSLGQGLEFLIYFQGNSAPDKSGLPSDRFSAERTGGSVSTLTIQRTQQEDSAVYLCASSGEAIYEQYFGPGTRLTVT.

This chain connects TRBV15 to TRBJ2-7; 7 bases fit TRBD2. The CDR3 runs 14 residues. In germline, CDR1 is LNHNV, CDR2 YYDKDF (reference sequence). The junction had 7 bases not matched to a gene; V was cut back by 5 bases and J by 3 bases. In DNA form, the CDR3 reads TGTGCCACCAGCGGGTCTAGCGGAGTCTACGAGCAGTACTTC. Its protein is CATSGSSGVYEQYF.

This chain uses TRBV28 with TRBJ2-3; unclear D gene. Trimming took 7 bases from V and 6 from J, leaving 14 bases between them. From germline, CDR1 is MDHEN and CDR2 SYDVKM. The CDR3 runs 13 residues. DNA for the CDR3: TGTGCCAGCACCTTAAGGCGTGATGATACGCAGTATTTT. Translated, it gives CASTLRRDDTQYF.

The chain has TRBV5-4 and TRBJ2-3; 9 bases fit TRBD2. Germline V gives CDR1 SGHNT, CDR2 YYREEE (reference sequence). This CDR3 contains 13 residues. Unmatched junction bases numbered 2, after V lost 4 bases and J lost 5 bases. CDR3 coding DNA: TGTGCCAGCAGCCGGACTAGCGAAGATACGCAGTATTTT. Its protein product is CASSRTSEDTQYF.

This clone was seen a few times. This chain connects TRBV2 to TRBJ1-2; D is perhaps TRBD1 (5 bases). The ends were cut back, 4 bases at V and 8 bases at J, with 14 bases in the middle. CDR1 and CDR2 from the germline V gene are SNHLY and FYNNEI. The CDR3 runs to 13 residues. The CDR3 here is CASSVGDHGGYTF. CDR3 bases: TGTGCCAGCAGTGTGGGGGATCACGGCGGCTACACCTTC.

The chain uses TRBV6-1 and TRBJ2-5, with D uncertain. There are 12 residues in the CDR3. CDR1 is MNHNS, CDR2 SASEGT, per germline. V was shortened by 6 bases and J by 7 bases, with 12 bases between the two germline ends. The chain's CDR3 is CASRLGPGTQYF. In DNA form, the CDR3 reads TGTGCCAGCAGACTCGGCCCGGGGACCCAGTACTTC.

DNA for the CDR3: TGTGCCATATCACTCGGAGGGACAGGAAACTACGAGCAGTACTTC. Protein: CAISLGGTGNYEQYF. This chain links TRBV10-3 with TRBJ2-7, with 8 nucleotides matching TRBD1. Looked up from germline, CDR1 is ENHRY and CDR2 is SYGVKD. Losses at the gene ends were 9 bases for V and 3 bases for J; bases not matched to a gene: 13. The CDR3 consists of 15 residues.

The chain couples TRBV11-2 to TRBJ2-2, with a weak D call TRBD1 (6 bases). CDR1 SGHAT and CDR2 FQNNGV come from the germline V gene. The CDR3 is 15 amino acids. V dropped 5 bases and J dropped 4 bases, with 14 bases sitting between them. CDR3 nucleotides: TGTGCCAGCAGCGTAGGGGGAAGGGGCACCGGGGAGCTGTTTTTT. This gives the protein CASSVGGRGTGELFF.

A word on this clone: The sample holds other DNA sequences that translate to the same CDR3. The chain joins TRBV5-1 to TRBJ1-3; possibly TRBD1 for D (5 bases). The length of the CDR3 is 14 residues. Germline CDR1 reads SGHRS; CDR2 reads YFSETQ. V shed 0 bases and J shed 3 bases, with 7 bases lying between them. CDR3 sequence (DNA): TGCGCCAGCAGCTTGGGGCAGGGTGGAAACACCATATATTTT. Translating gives CASSLGQGGNTIYF.

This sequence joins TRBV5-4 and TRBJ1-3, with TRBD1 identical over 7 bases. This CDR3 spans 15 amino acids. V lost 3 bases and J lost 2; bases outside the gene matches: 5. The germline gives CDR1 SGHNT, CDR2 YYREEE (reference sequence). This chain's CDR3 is CASSSGTAPGNTIYF. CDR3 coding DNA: TGTGCCAGCAGCTCGGGGACAGCCCCTGGAAACACCATATATTTT. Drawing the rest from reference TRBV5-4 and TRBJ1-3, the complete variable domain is ETGVTQSPTHLIKTRGQQVTLRCSSQSGHNTVSWYQQALGQGPQFIFQYYREEENGRGNFPPRFSGLQFPNYSSELNVNALELDDSALYLCASSSGTAPGNTIYFGEGSWLTVV.

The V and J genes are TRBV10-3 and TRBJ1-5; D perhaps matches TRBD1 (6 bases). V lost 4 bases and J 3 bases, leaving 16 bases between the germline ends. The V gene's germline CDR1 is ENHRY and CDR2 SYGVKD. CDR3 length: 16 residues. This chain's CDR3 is CAISGKGGRNNQPQHF. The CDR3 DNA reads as TGTGCCATCAGTGGGAAGGGGGGACGGAACAATCAGCCCCAGCATTTT.

The CDR3 loop reads CASSASPADYGYTF. The CDR3 DNA sequence: TGTGCCAGCAGCGCCTCACCGGCAGACTATGGCTACACCTTC. The chain combines TRBV9 with TRBJ1-2; D remains unclear. The CDR3 is 14 residues long. CDR1 and CDR2 (germline): SGDLS, YYNGEE. Trimming removed 3 bases from V and 3 bases from J, with 12 bases in between.

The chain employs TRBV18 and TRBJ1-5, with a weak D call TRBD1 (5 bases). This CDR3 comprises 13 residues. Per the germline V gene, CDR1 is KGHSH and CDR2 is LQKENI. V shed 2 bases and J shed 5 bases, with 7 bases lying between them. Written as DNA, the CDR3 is TGTGCCAGCTCACCAAGAGGGGATCAGCCCCAGCATTTT. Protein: CASSPRGDQPQHF.

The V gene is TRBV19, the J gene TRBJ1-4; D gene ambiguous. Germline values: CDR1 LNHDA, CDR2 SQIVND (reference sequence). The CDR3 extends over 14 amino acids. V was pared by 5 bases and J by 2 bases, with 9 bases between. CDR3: CASSYRTTNEKLFF. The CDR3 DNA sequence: TGTGCCAGTAGTTACCGGACGACTAATGAAAAACTGTTTTTT. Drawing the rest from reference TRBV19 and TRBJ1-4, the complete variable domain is DGGITQSPKYLFRKEGQNVTLSCEQNLNHDAMYWYRQDPGQGLRLIYYSQIVNDFQKGDIAEGYSVSREKKESFPLTVTSAQKNPTAFYLCASSYRTTNEKLFFGSGTQLSVL.

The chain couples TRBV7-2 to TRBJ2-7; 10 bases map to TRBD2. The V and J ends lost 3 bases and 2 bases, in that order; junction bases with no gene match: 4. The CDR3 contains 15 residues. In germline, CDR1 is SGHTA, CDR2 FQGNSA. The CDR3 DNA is TGTGCCAGCAGCTTCGGTAGCGGGAGGCCCTACGAGCAGTACTTC. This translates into CASSFGSGRPYEQYF. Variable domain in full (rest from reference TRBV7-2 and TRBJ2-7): GAGVSQSPSNKVTEKGKDVELRCDPISGHTALYWYRQSLGQGLEFLIYFQGNSAPDKSGLPSDRFSAERTGGSVSTLTIQRTQQEDSAVYLCASSFGSGRPYEQYFGPGTRLTVT.

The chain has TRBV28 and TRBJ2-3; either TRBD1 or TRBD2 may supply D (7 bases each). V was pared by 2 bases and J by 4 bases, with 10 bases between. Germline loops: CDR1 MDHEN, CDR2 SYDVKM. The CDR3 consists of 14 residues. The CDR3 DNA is TGTGCCAGCAGTTTAGCAGGGGGGGCAGATACGCAGTATTTT. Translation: CASSLAGGADTQYF.

CDR3 sequence (DNA): TGTGCCAGCAGTTTATGGGGCACCCAACTTAACTATGGCTACACCTTC. This gives the protein CASSLWGTQLNYGYTF. This rearrangement joins TRBV27 to TRBJ1-2; possible D gene TRBD1, 5 bases. Trimming took 1 base from V and 1 from J, leaving 13 bases between them. Looked up from germline, CDR1 is MNHEY and CDR2 is SMNVEV (reference sequence). The CDR3 has 16 residues.

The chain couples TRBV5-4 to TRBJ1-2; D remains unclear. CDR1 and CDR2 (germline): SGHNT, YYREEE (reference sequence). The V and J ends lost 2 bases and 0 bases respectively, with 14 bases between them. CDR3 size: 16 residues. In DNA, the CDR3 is TGTGCCAGCAGCTTTTCAGCGTCGGGTACTAACTATGGCTACACCTTC. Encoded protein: CASSFSASGTNYGYTF.

The CDR3 DNA reads TGTGCCAGCAGACAGGGAAATGAGCAGTTCTTC. This encodes CASRQGNEQFF. The chain employs TRBV14 and TRBJ2-1; possible D gene TRBD1, 6 bases. The CDR3 totals 11 residues. Trimming removed 6 bases at V and 7 bases at J, with 7 bases between. Germline CDR1 and CDR2: SGHDN and FVKESK.